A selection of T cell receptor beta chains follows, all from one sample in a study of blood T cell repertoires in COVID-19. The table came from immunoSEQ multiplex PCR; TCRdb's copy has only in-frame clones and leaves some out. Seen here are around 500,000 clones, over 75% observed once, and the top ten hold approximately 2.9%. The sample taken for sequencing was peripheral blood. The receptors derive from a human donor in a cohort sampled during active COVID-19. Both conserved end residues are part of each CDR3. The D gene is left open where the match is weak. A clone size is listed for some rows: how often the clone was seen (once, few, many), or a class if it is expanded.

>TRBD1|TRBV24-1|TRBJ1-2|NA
CATSERQGGGYTF
TGTGCCACCAGTGAACGACAGGGGGGAGGCTACACCTTC
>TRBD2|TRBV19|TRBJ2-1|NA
CASNGLAGVGNEQFF
TGTGCCAGTAACGGACTAGCGGGAGTAGGTAATGAGCAGTTCTTC
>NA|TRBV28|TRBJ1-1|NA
CASSHMNTEAFF
TGTGCCAGCAGCCACATGAACACTGAAGCTTTCTTT
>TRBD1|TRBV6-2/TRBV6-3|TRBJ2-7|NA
CASSYLGQDYEQYF
TGTGCCAGCAGTTACCTAGGACAGGACTACGAGCAGTACTTC
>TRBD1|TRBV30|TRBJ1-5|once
CAWSTDRSVSPQHF
TGTGCCTGGTCTACGGACAGGTCTGTTTCGCCCCAGCATTTT
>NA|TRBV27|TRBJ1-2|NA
CASSSLEGGAFYGYTF
TGTGCCAGCAGTTCCCTCGAAGGGGGGGCGTTCTATGGCTACACCTTC
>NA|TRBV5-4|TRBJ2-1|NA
CASSRTGNEQFF
TGTGCCAGCAGTCGGACTGGCAATGAGCAGTTCTTC
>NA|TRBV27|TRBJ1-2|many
CASSLAGPPSNYGYTF
TGTGCCAGCAGTTTAGCAGGCCCACCCTCTAACTATGGCTACACCTTC
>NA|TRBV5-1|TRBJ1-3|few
CASSLGQAGTIYF
TGCGCCAGCAGCTTAGGCCAGGCCGGCACCATATATTTT
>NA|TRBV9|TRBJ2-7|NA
CASSVAGQVGYEQYF
TGTGCCAGCAGCGTAGCTGGGCAGGTTGGCTACGAGCAGTACTTC
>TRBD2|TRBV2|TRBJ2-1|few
CASRELAGVLNEQFF
TGTGCCAGCAGGGAACTAGCGGGAGTTCTCAATGAGCAGTTCTTC
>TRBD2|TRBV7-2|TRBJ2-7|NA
CASSRRTSANYEQYF
TGTGCCAGCAGCCGTCGGACTAGCGCAAACTACGAGCAGTACTTC
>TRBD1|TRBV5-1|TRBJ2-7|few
CASSWDSFYEQYF
TGCGCCAGCAGCTGGGACAGCTTCTACGAGCAGTACTTC
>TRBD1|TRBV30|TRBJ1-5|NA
CAWSLEGALGGGQPQHF
TGTGCCTGGAGTCTGGAGGGGGCGCTGGGTGGCGGTCAGCCCCAGCATTTT
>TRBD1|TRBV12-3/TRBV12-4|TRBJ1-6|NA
CASVGQNNSPLHF
TGTGCCAGCGTGGGACAGAATAATTCACCCCTCCACTTT
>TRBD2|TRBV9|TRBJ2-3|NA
CASSLRTSGRAADTQYF
TGTGCCAGCAGCCTAAGGACTAGCGGGAGGGCGGCAGATACGCAGTATTTT
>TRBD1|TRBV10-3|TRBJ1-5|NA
CAVQEGGQVNQPQHF
TGTGCCGTACAAGAGGGAGGACAGGTCAATCAGCCCCAGCATTTT
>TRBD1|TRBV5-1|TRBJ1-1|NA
CASSPRQGTGDTEAFF
TGCGCCAGCAGCCCACGACAGGGGACAGGGGACACTGAAGCTTTCTTT
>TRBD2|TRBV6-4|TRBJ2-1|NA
CASSRTSGNPYNEQFF
TGTGCCAGCAGTCGGACTAGCGGGAACCCCTACAATGAGCAGTTCTTC
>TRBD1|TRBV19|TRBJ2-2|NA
CASTMKGAGNTGELFF
TGTGCCAGTACCATGAAGGGGGCAGGGAACACCGGGGAGCTGTTTTTT
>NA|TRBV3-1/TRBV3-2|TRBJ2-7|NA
CASSPRGVSSYEQYF
TGTGCCAGCAGCCCCAGGGGGGTCTCCTCCTACGAGCAGTACTTC
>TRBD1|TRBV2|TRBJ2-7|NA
CATLLGQGAYEQYF
TGTGCCACCCTTTTGGGGCAGGGGGCCTACGAGCAGTACTTC
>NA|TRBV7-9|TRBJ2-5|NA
CASSSRETQYF
TGTGCCAGCAGCTCGAGAGAGACCCAGTACTTC
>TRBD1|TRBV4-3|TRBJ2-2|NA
CASSRWDRANTGELFF
TGCGCCAGCAGCCGTTGGGACAGGGCGAACACCGGGGAGCTGTTTTTT
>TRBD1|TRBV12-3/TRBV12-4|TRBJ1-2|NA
CASSPGQGGGYTF
TGTGCCAGCAGTCCGGGACAGGGTGGTGGCTACACCTTC
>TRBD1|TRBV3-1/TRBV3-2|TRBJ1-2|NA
CASSQDDRAYGYTF
TGTGCCAGCAGCCAAGATGACAGGGCCTATGGCTACACCTTC
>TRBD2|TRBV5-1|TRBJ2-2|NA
CASSFSGSPNTGELFF
TGCGCCAGCAGCTTTAGCGGGAGTCCGAACACCGGGGAGCTGTTTTTT
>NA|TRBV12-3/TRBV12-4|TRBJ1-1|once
CASSLPPFYAFF
TGTGCCAGCAGTTTACCCCCCTTCTATGCTTTCTTT
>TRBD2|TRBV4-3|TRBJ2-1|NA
CASSHQPGLAGGGPYNEQFF
TGCGCCAGCAGCCACCAGCCGGGACTAGCGGGAGGTGGCCCCTACAATGAGCAGTTCTTC
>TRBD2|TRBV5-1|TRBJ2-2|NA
CASTLPGLARTGELFF
TGCGCCAGCACCCTACCGGGACTAGCGAGGACCGGGGAGCTGTTTTTT
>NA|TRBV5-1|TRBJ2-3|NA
CASSADLRTDTQYF
TGCGCCAGCAGCGCGGACTTACGCACAGATACGCAGTATTTT
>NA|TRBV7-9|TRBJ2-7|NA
CASSLVLLTASHDEQYF
TGTGCCAGCAGCTTAGTATTGTTGACAGCAAGCCACGACGAGCAGTACTTC
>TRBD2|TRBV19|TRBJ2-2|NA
CASMLAGGAGELFF
TGTGCCAGTATGTTAGCGGGAGGGGCCGGGGAGCTGTTTTTT
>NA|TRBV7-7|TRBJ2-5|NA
CASSPSPPQETQYF
TGTGCTAGCAGCCCCTCCCCCCCCCAAGAGACCCAGTACTTC
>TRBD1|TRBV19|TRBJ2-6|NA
CASTSGQGASGANVLTF
TGTGCCAGTACCTCCGGACAGGGGGCGTCTGGGGCCAACGTCCTGACTTTC
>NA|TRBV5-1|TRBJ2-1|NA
CASSSANNEQFF
TGCGCCAGCAGTAGCGCTAACAATGAGCAGTTCTTC
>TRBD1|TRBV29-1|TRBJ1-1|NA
CSVDRGQKMNTEAFF
TGCAGCGTGGACAGGGGACAAAAAATGAACACTGAAGCTTTCTTT
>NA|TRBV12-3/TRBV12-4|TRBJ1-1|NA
CASSRMGPEAFF
TGTGCCAGCAGTAGAATGGGGCCTGAAGCTTTCTTT
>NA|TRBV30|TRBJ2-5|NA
CARTGIGETQYF
TGTGCCCGAACAGGGATAGGGGAGACCCAGTACTTC
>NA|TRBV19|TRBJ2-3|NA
CATAGPGRDTQYF
TGTGCCACCGCGGGTCCGGGTAGGGATACGCAGTATTTT
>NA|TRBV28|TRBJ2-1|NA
CASSRTVYNEQFF
TGTGCCAGCAGCAGGACAGTTTACAATGAGCAGTTCTTC
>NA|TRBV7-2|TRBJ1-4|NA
CASSPLGGGNEKLFF
TGTGCCAGCAGCCCCCTAGGGGGGGGGAATGAAAAACTGTTTTTT
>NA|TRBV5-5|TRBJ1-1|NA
CASSLGAANTEAFF
TGTGCCAGCAGCTTGGGGGCCGCGAACACTGAAGCTTTCTTT
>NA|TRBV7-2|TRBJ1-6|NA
CASSFGGSPLHF
TGTGCCAGCAGCTTTGGAGGGTCACCCCTCCACTTT
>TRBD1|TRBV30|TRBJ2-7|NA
CAWSWQGEQQYF
TGTGCCTGGAGTTGGCAGGGGGAACAGCAGTACTTC
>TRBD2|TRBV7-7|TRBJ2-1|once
CASSLGLAGGNEQFF
TGTGCTAGCAGCTTAGGGCTAGCGGGAGGGAATGAGCAGTTCTTC